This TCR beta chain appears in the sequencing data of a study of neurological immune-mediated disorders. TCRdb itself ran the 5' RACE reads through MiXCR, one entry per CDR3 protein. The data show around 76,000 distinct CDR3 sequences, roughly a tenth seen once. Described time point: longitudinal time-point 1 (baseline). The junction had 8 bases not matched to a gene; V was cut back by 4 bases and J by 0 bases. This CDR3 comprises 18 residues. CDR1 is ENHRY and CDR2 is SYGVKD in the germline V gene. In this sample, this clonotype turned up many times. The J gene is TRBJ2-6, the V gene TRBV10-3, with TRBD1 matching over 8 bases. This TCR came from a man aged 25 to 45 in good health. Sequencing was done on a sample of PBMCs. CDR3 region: CAISGTGFAISGANVLTF. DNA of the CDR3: TGTGCCATCAGTGGGACAGGGTTCGCCATCTCTGGGGCCAACGTCCTGACTTTC.